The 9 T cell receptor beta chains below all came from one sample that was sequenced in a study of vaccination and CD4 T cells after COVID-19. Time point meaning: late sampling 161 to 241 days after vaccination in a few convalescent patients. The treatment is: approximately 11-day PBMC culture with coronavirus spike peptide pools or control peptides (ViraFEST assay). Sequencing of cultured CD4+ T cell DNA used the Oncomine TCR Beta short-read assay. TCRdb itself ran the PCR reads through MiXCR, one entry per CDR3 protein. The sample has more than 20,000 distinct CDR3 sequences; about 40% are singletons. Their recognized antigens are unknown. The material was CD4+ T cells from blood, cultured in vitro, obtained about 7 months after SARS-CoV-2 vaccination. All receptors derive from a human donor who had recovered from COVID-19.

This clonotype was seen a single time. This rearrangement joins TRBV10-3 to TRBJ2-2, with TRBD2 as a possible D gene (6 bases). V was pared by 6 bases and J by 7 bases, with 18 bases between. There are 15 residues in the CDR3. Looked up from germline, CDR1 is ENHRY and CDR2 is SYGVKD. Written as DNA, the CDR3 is TGTGCCATCAGGAAAAGGAGGGCCGAGGACGGGGAGCTGTTTTTT. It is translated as CAIRKRRAEDGELFF.

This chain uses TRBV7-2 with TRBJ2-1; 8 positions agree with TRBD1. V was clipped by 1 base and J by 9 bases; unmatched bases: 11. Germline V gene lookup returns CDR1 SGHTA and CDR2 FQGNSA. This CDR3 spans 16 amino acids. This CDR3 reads CASSLVGTGYVTEQFF. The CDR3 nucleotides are TGTGCCAGCAGCTTAGTAGGGACAGGATACGTGACTGAGCAGTTCTTC.

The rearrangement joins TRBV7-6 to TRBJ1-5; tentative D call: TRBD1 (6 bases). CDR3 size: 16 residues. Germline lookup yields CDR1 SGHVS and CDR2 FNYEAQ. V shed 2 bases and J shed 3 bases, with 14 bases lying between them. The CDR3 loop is CASSLYEGHTNQPQHF. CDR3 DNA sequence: TGTGCCAGCAGCTTATATGAGGGACATACCAATCAGCCCCAGCATTTT. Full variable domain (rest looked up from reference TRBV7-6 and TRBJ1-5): GAGVSQSPRYKVTKRGQDVALRCDPISGHVSLYWYRQALGQGPEFLTYFNYEAQQDKSGLPNDRFSAERPEGSISTLTIQRTEQRDSAMYRCASSLYEGHTNQPQHFGDGTRLSIL.

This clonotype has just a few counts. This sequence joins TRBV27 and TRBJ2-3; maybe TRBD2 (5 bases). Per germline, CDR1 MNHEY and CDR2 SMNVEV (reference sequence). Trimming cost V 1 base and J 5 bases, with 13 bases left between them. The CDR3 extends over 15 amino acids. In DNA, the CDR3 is TGTGCCAGCAGTTTATTAGCGCCTGCTGGAGATACGCAGTATTTT. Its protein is CASSLLAPAGDTQYF.

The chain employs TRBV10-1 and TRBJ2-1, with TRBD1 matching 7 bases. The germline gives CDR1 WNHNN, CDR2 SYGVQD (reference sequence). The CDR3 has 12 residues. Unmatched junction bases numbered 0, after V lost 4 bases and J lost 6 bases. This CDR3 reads CASSAGGNEQFF. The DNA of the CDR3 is TGCGCCAGCAGTGCAGGGGGCAATGAGCAGTTCTTC.

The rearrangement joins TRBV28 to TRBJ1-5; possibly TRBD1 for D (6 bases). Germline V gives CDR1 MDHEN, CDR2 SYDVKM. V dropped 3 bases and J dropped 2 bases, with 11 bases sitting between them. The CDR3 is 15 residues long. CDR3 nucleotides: TGTGCCAGCAGTTTGCCCCCAGGGGGCAATCAGCCCCAGCATTTT. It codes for CASSLPPGGNQPQHF.

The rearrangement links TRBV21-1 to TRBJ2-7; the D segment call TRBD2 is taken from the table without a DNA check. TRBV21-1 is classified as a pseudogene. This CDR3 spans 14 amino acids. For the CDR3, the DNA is TGTGCCAGCAGCAAAGGACTAGCGGGAGGGCCGGGGTACTTC. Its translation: CASSKGLAGGPGYF.

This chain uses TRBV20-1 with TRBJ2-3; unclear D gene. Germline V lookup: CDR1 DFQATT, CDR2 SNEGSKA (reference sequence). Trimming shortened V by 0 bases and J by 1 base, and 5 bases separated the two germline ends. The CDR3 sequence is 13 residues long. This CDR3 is CSARDLRTDTQYF. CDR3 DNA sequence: TGCAGTGCTAGAGACCTCCGCACAGATACGCAGTATTTT.

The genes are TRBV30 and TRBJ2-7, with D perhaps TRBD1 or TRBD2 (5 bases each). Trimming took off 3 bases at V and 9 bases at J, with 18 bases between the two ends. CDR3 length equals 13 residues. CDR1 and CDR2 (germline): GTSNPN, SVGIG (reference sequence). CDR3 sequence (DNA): TGTGCCTGGAGCGGGGCAGGTTCAGAAGGGCAGTACTTC. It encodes CAWSGAGSEGQYF.